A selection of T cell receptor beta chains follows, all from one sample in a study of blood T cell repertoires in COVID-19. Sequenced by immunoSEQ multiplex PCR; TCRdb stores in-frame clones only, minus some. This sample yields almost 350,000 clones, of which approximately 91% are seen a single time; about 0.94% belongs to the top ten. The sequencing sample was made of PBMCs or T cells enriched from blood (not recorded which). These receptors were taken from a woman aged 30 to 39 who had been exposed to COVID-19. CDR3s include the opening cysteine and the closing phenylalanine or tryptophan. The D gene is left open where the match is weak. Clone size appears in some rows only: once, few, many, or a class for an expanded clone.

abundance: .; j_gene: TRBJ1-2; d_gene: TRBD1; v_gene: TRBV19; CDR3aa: CASSMANPTGEKRGYTF; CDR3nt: TGTGCCAGTAGTATGGCTAACCCCACAGGGGAGAAGCGGGGCTACACCTTC
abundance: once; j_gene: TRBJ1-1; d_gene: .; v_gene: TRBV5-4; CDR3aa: CASSLEVRVPEAFF; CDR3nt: TGTGCCAGCAGCTTGGAGGTCAGGGTCCCTGAAGCTTTCTTT
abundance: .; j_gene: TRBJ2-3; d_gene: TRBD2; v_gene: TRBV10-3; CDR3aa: CAISETSGRRTDTQYF; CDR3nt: TGTGCCATCAGTGAGACTAGCGGGAGACGCACAGATACGCAGTATTTT
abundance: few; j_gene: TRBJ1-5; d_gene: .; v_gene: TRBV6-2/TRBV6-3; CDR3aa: CASSYPGGLYSNQPQHF; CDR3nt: TGTGCCAGCAGTTACCCTGGGGGACTGTATAGCAATCAGCCCCAGCATTTT
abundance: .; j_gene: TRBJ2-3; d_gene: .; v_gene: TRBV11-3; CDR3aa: CASSPRDRFTDTQYF; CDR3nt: TGTGCCAGCAGCCCGCGGGACAGATTCACAGATACGCAGTATTTT
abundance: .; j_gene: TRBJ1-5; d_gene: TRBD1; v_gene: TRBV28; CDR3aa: CASSFAGGGGQPQHF; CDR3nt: TGTGCCAGCAGTTTTGCAGGGGGCGGGGGTCAGCCCCAGCATTTT
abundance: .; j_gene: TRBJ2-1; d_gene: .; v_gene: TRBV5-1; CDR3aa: CASSFLQGEAYNEQFF; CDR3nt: TGCGCCAGCAGCTTCCTACAGGGAGAGGCCTACAATGAGCAGTTCTTC
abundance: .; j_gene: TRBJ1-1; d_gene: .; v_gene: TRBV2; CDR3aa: CASSVGEDTEAFF; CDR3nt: TGTGCCAGCAGTGTTGGCGAGGACACTGAAGCTTTCTTT
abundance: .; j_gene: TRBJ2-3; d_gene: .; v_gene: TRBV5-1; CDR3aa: CASSTSPGPDTQYF; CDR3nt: TGCGCCAGCAGTACGTCCCCGGGTCCAGATACGCAGTATTTT
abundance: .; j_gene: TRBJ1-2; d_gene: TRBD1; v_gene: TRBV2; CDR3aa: CASSSIGTGANYGYTF; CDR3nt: TGTGCCAGCAGTTCAATCGGGACAGGGGCTAACTATGGCTACACCTTC
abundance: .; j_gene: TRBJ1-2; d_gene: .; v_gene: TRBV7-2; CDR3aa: CASSFGFGGRSYTF; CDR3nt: TGTGCCAGCAGCTTTGGTTTTGGAGGGAGAAGCTACACCTTC
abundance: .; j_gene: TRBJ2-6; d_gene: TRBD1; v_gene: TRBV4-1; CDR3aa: CASSQEGRTGLISGANVLTF; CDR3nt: TGCGCCAGCAGCCAAGAAGGCCGGACAGGGCTCATCTCTGGGGCCAACGTCCTGACTTTC
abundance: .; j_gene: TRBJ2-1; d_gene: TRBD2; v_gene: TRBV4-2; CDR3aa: CASSPQREIIGNEQFF; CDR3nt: TGTGCCAGCAGTCCCCAGCGGGAGATAATTGGTAATGAGCAGTTCTTC
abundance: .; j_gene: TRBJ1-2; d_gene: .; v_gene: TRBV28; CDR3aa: CASSGHPRYGYTF; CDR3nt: TGTGCCAGCAGTGGACATCCCCGCTATGGCTACACCTTC
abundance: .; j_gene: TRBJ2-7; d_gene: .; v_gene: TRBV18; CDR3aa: CASSPVGEGEQYF; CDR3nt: TGTGCCAGCTCACCAGTGGGAGAGGGCGAGCAGTACTTC